This T cell receptor (beta chain) was sequenced in a study of T-cell memory formation after mild COVID-19. Study context: Clusters were largely donor specific.

Study-wide results and caveats: Whereas later expanders leaned CD4+, clones contracting day 15 to 85 showed a balanced CD4/CD8 makeup. CD4+ clones that contracted lay mainly in CM and EM; CD8+ ones lay in EMRA.

The V and J ends lost 3 bases and 11 bases respectively, with 17 bases between them. The CDR3 extends over 14 amino acids. Germline V gives CDR1 MNHEY, CDR2 SVGAGI. A note on this clonotype: What it binds is unknown.

Barcoded TCR alpha and TCR beta cDNA libraries with UMIs came from 5'RACE using constant-segment primers. From the 5' RACE reads, TCRdb called clonotypes with MiXCR, one entry per CDR3 protein. The data show about 290,000 distinct CDR3 sequences, with 15% to 20% seen just once and roughly 22% held by the top ten. The V and J genes are TRBV6-5 and TRBJ1-5, with D hard to call. Sequences were obtained from PBMCs or a T cell subset sorted from them (not recorded which). The receptor's source is a man aged 18 to 29 who had mild COVID-19 (a few samples of this study predate the infection). Cell type and time point are not known. DNA of the CDR3: TGTGCCAGCAGTTATCGGGCCGGGCCTTGGGCCCAGCATTTT. Translating gives CASSYRAGPWAQHF.